A selection of T cell receptor beta chains follows, all from one sample in a study of blood T cell repertoires in COVID-19. Clones were read by immunoSEQ multiplex PCR, and TCRdb kept only the in-frame ones, dropping some. The data hold some 100,000 clones, with approximately 86% observed a single time. The sequenced material came from peripheral blood. Receptors originate from a human donor in a cohort sampled during active COVID-19. Both conserved end residues are part of each CDR3. The D gene is left open where the match is weak.

d_gene: TRBD1; len: 15; j_gene: TRBJ1-6; v_gene: TRBV2; CDR3aa: CASSKGQPFNSPLHF
d_gene: -; len: 14; j_gene: TRBJ2-3; v_gene: TRBV7-2; CDR3aa: CASSLGTSTDTQYF
d_gene: -; len: 18; j_gene: TRBJ1-5; v_gene: TRBV28; CDR3aa: CASSSQVHHVIGNQPQHF
d_gene: -; len: 14; j_gene: TRBJ2-7; v_gene: TRBV6-1; CDR3aa: CASSEVELGGEQYF
d_gene: -; len: 13; j_gene: TRBJ2-7; v_gene: TRBV19; CDR3aa: CASSINTNYEQYF
d_gene: TRBD1; len: 13; j_gene: TRBJ1-1; v_gene: TRBV29-1; CDR3aa: CSVVGQGSTEAFF
d_gene: -; len: 14; j_gene: TRBJ2-7; v_gene: TRBV7-9; CDR3aa: CASSPGVSPYEQYF
d_gene: TRBD2; len: 13; j_gene: TRBJ2-7; v_gene: TRBV12-3/TRBV12-4; CDR3aa: CASRRGSSYEQYF
d_gene: -; len: 15; j_gene: TRBJ2-5; v_gene: TRBV5-4; CDR3aa: CASSLKGTLGETQYF
d_gene: -; len: 15; j_gene: TRBJ2-2; v_gene: TRBV7-2; CDR3aa: CASSLSRLLTGELFF
d_gene: -; len: 14; j_gene: TRBJ2-5; v_gene: TRBV6-1; CDR3aa: CASSEGGGWETQYF
d_gene: TRBD2; len: 15; j_gene: TRBJ2-1; v_gene: TRBV30; CDR3aa: CAWGRRAGGFNEQFF
d_gene: TRBD1; len: 14; j_gene: TRBJ2-2; v_gene: TRBV7-3; CDR3aa: CASSSDRATGELFF
d_gene: TRBD1; len: 12; j_gene: TRBJ2-7; v_gene: TRBV25-1; CDR3aa: CASSNRGYEQYF
d_gene: TRBD2; len: 15; j_gene: TRBJ2-3; v_gene: TRBV28; CDR3aa: CASSFGTSGTDTQYF
d_gene: -; len: 13; j_gene: TRBJ2-7; v_gene: TRBV7-8; CDR3aa: CASNSGQMYEQYF
d_gene: -; len: 14; j_gene: TRBJ2-1; v_gene: TRBV7-9; CDR3aa: CASSLSLGRNEQFF
d_gene: TRBD2; len: 16; j_gene: TRBJ2-1; v_gene: TRBV7-7; CDR3aa: CASSSRAGVSENEQFF
d_gene: -; len: 14; j_gene: TRBJ2-1; v_gene: TRBV11-1; CDR3aa: CASSLSPPPGEQFF
d_gene: TRBD1; len: 15; j_gene: TRBJ1-5; v_gene: TRBV19; CDR3aa: CASSTGQGTAQPQHF
d_gene: -; len: 16; j_gene: TRBJ2-1; v_gene: TRBV24-1; CDR3aa: CATSDPGQGLYNEQFF
d_gene: TRBD1; len: 14; j_gene: TRBJ1-2; v_gene: TRBV6-5; CDR3aa: CASSSGQGAFGYTF
d_gene: TRBD1; len: 16; j_gene: TRBJ2-3; v_gene: TRBV6-5; CDR3aa: CASSSPTGGGTDTQYF
d_gene: TRBD2; len: 16; j_gene: TRBJ2-1; v_gene: TRBV6-1; CDR3aa: CASSAPTGGSYNEQFF
d_gene: -; len: 18; j_gene: TRBJ2-3; v_gene: TRBV28; CDR3aa: CASSPQSGRPTSTDTQYF
d_gene: -; len: 15; j_gene: TRBJ2-4; v_gene: TRBV4-1; CDR3aa: CASSPPTGRRNIQYF
d_gene: -; len: 11; j_gene: TRBJ2-7; v_gene: TRBV5-6; CDR3aa: CASSLSGEQYF
d_gene: TRBD2; len: 15; j_gene: TRBJ2-7; v_gene: TRBV28; CDR3aa: CASSLLAGGPYEQYF
d_gene: -; len: 15; j_gene: TRBJ1-1; v_gene: TRBV6-5; CDR3aa: CASSYSGLMNTEAFF
d_gene: TRBD2; len: 19; j_gene: TRBJ2-1; v_gene: TRBV5-6; CDR3aa: CASSFNGLAGVRGLNEQFF
d_gene: -; len: 13; j_gene: TRBJ1-1; v_gene: TRBV4-2; CDR3aa: CASSQERNTEAFF
d_gene: -; len: 13; j_gene: TRBJ2-1; v_gene: TRBV10-3; CDR3aa: CAISATGNNEQFF
d_gene: TRBD1; len: 14; j_gene: TRBJ1-2; v_gene: TRBV29-1; CDR3aa: CSVEEAQGARGYTF
d_gene: TRBD2; len: 14; j_gene: TRBJ2-1; v_gene: TRBV6-1; CDR3aa: CASSEGGTNNEQFF
d_gene: TRBD1; len: 16; j_gene: TRBJ1-1; v_gene: TRBV7-6; CDR3aa: CASSPTGGWMNTEAFF
d_gene: TRBD2; len: 16; j_gene: TRBJ2-3; v_gene: TRBV15; CDR3aa: CATSRVASGRADTQYF
d_gene: TRBD1; len: 16; j_gene: TRBJ1-4; v_gene: TRBV24-1; CDR3aa: CATSDYGQGVNEKLFF
d_gene: -; len: 17; j_gene: TRBJ1-1; v_gene: TRBV28; CDR3aa: CASSSLDRGGMNTEAFF